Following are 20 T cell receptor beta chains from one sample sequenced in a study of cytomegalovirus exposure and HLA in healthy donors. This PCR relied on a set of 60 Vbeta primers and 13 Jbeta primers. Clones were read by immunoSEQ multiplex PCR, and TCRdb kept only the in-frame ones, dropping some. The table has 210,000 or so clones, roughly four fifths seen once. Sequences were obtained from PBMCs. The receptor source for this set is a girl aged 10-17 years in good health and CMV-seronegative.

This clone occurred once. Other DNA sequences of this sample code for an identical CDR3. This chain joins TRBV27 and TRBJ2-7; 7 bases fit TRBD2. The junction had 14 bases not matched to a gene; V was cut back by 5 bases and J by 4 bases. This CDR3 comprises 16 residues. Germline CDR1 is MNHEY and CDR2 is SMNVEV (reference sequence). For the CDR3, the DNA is TGTGCCAGCAGTCCCGGGGGAGGGTGGGGCCAATACGAGCAGTACTTC. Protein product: CASSPGGGWGQYEQYF.

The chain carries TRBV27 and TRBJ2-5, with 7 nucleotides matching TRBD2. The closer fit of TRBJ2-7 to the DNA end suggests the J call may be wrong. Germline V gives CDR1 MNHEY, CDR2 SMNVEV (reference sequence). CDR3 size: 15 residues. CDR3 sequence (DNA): TGTGCCAGCACGAGGATGGCTAGCGGCAACTACGAGCAGTACTTC. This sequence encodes CASTRMASGNYEQYF.

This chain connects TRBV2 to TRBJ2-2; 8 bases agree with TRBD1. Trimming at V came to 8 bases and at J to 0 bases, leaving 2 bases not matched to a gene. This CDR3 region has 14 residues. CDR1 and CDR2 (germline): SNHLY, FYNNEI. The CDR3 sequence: CASVDRANTGELFF. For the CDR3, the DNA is TGTGCCAGCGTGGACAGGGCGAACACCGGGGAGCTGTTTTTT.

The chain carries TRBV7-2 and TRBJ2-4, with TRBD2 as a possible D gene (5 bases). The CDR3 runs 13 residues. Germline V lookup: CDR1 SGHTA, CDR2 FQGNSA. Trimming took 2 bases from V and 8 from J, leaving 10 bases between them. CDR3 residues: CASSLTEGHIQYF. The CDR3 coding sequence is TGTGCCAGCAGCTTAACCGAGGGTCACATTCAGTACTTC.

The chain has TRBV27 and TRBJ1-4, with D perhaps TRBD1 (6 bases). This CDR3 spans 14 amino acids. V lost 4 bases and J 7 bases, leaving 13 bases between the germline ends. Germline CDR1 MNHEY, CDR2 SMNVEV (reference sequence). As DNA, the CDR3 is TGTGCCAGCAGTTCATCTGGGGGCGGTGAAAAACTGTTTTTT. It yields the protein CASSSSGGGEKLFF.

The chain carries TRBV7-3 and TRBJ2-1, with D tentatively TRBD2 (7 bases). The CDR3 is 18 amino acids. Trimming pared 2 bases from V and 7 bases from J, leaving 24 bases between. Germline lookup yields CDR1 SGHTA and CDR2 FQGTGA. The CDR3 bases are TGTGCCAGCAGCTTATCCCATCTGGTTGGCGGGGGCCCGAATGAGCAGTTCTTC. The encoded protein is CASSLSHLVGGGPNEQFF.

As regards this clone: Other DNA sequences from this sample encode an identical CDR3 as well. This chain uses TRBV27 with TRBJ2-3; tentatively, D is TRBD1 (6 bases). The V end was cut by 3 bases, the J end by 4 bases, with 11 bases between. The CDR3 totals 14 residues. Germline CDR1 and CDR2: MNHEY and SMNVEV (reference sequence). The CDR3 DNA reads TGTGCCAGCAGTTTGCACAGGGTATCAGATACGCAGTATTTT. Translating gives CASSLHRVSDTQYF.

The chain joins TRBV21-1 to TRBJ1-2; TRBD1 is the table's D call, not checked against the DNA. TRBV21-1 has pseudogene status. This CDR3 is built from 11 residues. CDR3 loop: CASTPDYGYTF. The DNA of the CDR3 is TGTGCCAGCACCCCAGACTATGGCTACACCTTC.

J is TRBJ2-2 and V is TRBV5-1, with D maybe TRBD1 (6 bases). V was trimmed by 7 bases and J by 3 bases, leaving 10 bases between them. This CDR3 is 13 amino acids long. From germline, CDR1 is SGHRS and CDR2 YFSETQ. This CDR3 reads CASFKGDTGELFF. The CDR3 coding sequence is TGCGCCAGCTTCAAGGGGGACACCGGGGAGCTGTTTTTT.

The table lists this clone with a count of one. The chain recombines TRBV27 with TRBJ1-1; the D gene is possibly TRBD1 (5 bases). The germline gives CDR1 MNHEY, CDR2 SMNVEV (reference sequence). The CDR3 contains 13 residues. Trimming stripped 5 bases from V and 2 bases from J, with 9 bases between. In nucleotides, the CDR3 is TGTGCCAGCAGTATAGGGGCTAACACTGAAGCTTTCTTT. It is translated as CASSIGANTEAFF.

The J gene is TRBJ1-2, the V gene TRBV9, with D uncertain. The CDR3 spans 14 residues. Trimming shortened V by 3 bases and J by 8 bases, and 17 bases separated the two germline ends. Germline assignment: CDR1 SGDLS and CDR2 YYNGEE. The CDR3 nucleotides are TGTGCCAGCAGCGGATCCCAGATCTCCTCCGGCTACACCTTC. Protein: CASSGSQISSGYTF.

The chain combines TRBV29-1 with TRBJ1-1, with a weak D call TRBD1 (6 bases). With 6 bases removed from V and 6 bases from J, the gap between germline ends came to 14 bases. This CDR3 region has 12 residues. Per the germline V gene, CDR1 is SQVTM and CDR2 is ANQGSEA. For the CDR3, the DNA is TGCAGCGTGGGCAGGGGAGGGTCTGAAGCTTTCTTT. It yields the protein CSVGRGGSEAFF.

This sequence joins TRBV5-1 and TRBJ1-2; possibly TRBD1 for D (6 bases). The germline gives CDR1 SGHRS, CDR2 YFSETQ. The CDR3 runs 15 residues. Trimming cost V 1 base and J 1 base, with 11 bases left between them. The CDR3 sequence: CASSLTRGFNYGYTF. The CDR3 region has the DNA TGCGCCAGCAGCTTGACCAGGGGATTTAACTATGGCTACACCTTC.

This CDR3 reads CSVVLGDRHYEQYF. The CDR3 region has the DNA TGCAGCGTTGTGCTAGGGGACAGACACTACGAGCAGTACTTC. This chain uses TRBV29-1 with TRBJ2-7; 7 nucleotides match TRBD1. V trimming: 4 bases; J trimming: 3 bases; junction bases outside the gene matches: 9. The CDR3 runs 14 residues. Germline CDR1 reads SQVTM; CDR2 reads ANQGSEA.

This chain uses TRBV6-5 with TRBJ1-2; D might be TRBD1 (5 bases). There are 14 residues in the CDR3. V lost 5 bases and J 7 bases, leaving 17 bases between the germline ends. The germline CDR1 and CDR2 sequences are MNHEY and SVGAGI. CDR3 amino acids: CASSRLGRRGGYTF. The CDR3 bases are TGTGCCAGCAGTCGCCTCGGCAGGAGGGGTGGCTACACCTTC.

This CDR3 reads CASSPQAGFHYGYTF. CDR3 sequence (DNA): TGTGCCAGCAGCCCCCAGGCAGGCTTCCACTATGGCTACACCTTC. The rearrangement links TRBV28 to TRBJ1-2; no definite D call. Trimming left V 6 bases short and J 3 bases short, with 17 bases between. CDR3 length: 15 amino acids. The germline V gene has CDR1 MDHEN and CDR2 SYDVKM.

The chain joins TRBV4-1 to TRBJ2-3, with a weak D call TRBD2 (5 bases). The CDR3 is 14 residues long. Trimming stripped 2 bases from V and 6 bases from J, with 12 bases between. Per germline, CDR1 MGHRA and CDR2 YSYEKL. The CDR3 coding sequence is TGCGCCAGCAGCCAACCGACCCCGGGGGATACGCAGTATTTT. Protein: CASSQPTPGDTQYF.

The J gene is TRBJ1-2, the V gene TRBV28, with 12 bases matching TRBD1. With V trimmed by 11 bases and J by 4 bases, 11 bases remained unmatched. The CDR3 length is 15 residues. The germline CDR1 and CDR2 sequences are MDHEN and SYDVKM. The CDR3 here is CASKGGDRGLYGYTF. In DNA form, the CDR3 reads TGTGCCTCAAAGGGGGGGGACAGGGGGCTCTATGGCTACACCTTC.

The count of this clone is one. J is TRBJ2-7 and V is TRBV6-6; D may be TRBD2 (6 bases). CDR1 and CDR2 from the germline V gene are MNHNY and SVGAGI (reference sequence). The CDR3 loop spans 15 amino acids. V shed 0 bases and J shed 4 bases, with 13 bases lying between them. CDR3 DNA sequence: TGTGCCAGCAGTTACTCAGGAGGGTATCCGTACGAGCAGTACTTC. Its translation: CASSYSGGYPYEQYF.

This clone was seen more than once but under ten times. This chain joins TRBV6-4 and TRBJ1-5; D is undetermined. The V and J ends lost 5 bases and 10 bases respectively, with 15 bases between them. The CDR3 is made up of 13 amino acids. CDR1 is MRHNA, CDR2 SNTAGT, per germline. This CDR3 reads CASSTAVGKPQHF. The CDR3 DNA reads TGTGCCAGCAGTACTGCCGTCGGGAAACCCCAGCATTTT.